This T cell receptor (beta chain) was retrieved from a study of T cells expressing NK-cell markers. The CDR3 covers 14 residues. In germline, CDR1 is SGHKS, CDR2 YYEKEE (reference sequence). From its re-call of the 5' RACE reads, TCRdb lists each CDR3 protein once, without DNA. The sample includes hundreds of thousands of distinct CDR3 sequences. The TCR originated in a woman between 18 and 75 years old in good health. The source material was blood T cells: a sorted CD56 or NKG2C T cell subset, CD4+ or CD8+ T cells, or bulk PBMC T cells (not recorded which). The chain joins TRBV5-5 to TRBJ1-1; TCRdb's D call of TRBD1 is untestable without DNA. Here the CDR3 reads CASTPELVGTEAFF. Based on the CDR3 plus reference TRBV5-5 and TRBJ1-1, the full variable domain is DAGVTQSPTHLIKTRGQQVTLRCSPISGHKSVSWYQQVLGQGPQFIFQYYEKEERGRGNFPDRFSARQFPNYSSELNVNALLLGDSALYLCASTPELVGTEAFFGQGTRLTVV.